This T cell receptor beta chain derives from a study of cytomegalovirus exposure and HLA in healthy donors. Study observations and caveats: It was confirmed in vitro that a few of the CMV-associated chains were specific for CMV antigens. The study found most TCR sequences rare, yet found some public TCRs in many donors. According to a later analysis, TCR clusters from the first cohort tended to co-occur in the 120 or so validation repertoires.

As concerns this clone: Its specificity is unknown.

Clones were read by immunoSEQ multiplex PCR, and TCRdb kept only the in-frame ones, dropping some. The table has fewer than 95,000 clones, approximately 94% seen once. The validation cohort, a group of 100 to 150 subjects, included the donors and was separate from the roughly 700-subject first cohort. Sequencing was performed on PBMCs. This TCR was sampled from a woman aged 18 to 35 in good health and CMV-seronegative.

The CDR3 sequence: CASSSVRERKIWRGYTF. Here the CDR3 DNA reads TGTGCCAGCAGTTCGGTCCGGGAACGAAAAATTTGGAGGGGCTACACCTTC. This rearrangement joins TRBV28 to TRBJ1-2, with unresolved D. V lost 4 bases and J lost 8, with 26 bases in between. There are 17 residues in the CDR3. The V gene's germline CDR1 is MDHEN and CDR2 SYDVKM.